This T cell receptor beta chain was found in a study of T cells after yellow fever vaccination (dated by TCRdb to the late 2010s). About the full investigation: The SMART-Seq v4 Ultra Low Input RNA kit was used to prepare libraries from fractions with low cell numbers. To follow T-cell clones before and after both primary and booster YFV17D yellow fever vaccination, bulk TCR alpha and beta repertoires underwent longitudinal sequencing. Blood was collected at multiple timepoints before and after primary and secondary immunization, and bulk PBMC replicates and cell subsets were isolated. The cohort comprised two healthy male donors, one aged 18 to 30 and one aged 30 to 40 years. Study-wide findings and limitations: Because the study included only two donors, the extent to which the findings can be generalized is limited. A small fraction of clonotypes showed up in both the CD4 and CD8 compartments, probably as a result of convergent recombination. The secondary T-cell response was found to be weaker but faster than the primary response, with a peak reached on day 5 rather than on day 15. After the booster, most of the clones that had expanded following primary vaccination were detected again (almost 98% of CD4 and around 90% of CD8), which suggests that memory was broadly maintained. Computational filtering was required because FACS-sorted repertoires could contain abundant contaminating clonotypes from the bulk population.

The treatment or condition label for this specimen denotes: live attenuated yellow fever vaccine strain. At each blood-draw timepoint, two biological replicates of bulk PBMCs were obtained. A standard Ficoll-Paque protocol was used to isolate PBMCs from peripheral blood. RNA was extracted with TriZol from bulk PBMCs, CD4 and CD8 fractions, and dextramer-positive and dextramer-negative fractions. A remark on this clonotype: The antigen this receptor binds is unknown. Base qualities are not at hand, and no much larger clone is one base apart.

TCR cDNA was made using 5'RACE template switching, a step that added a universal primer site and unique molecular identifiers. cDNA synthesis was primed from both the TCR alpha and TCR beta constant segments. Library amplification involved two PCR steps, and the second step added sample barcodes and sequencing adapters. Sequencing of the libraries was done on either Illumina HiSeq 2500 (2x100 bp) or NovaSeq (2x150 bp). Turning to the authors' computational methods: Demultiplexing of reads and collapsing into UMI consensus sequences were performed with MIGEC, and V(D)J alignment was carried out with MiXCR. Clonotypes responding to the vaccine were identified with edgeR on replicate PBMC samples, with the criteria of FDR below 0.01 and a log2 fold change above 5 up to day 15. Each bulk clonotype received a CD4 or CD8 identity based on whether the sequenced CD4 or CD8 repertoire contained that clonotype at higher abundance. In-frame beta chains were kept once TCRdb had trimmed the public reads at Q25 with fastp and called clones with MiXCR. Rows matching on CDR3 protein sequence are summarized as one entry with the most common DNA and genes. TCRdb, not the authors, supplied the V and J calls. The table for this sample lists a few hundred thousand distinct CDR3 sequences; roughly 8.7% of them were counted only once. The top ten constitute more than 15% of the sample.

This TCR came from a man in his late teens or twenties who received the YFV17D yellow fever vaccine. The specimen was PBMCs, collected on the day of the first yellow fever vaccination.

The CDR3 corresponds to CASRKELGEKLFF. The sequence in DNA is TGTGCCAGCAGAAAGGAACTAGGGGAAAAACTGTTTTTT. The rearranged segments are TRBV11-2 and TRBJ1-4; the D gene lacks a confident call. The CDR3 spans 13 residues, from the cysteine through the phenylalanine. The entry retains the CDR3 DNA only, 39 bases that are in frame from base 1. According to the germline V gene, CDR1 reads SGHAT and CDR2 reads FQNNGV. At the junction V is shortened by 6 bases and J by 8 bases, with 13 bases in between.